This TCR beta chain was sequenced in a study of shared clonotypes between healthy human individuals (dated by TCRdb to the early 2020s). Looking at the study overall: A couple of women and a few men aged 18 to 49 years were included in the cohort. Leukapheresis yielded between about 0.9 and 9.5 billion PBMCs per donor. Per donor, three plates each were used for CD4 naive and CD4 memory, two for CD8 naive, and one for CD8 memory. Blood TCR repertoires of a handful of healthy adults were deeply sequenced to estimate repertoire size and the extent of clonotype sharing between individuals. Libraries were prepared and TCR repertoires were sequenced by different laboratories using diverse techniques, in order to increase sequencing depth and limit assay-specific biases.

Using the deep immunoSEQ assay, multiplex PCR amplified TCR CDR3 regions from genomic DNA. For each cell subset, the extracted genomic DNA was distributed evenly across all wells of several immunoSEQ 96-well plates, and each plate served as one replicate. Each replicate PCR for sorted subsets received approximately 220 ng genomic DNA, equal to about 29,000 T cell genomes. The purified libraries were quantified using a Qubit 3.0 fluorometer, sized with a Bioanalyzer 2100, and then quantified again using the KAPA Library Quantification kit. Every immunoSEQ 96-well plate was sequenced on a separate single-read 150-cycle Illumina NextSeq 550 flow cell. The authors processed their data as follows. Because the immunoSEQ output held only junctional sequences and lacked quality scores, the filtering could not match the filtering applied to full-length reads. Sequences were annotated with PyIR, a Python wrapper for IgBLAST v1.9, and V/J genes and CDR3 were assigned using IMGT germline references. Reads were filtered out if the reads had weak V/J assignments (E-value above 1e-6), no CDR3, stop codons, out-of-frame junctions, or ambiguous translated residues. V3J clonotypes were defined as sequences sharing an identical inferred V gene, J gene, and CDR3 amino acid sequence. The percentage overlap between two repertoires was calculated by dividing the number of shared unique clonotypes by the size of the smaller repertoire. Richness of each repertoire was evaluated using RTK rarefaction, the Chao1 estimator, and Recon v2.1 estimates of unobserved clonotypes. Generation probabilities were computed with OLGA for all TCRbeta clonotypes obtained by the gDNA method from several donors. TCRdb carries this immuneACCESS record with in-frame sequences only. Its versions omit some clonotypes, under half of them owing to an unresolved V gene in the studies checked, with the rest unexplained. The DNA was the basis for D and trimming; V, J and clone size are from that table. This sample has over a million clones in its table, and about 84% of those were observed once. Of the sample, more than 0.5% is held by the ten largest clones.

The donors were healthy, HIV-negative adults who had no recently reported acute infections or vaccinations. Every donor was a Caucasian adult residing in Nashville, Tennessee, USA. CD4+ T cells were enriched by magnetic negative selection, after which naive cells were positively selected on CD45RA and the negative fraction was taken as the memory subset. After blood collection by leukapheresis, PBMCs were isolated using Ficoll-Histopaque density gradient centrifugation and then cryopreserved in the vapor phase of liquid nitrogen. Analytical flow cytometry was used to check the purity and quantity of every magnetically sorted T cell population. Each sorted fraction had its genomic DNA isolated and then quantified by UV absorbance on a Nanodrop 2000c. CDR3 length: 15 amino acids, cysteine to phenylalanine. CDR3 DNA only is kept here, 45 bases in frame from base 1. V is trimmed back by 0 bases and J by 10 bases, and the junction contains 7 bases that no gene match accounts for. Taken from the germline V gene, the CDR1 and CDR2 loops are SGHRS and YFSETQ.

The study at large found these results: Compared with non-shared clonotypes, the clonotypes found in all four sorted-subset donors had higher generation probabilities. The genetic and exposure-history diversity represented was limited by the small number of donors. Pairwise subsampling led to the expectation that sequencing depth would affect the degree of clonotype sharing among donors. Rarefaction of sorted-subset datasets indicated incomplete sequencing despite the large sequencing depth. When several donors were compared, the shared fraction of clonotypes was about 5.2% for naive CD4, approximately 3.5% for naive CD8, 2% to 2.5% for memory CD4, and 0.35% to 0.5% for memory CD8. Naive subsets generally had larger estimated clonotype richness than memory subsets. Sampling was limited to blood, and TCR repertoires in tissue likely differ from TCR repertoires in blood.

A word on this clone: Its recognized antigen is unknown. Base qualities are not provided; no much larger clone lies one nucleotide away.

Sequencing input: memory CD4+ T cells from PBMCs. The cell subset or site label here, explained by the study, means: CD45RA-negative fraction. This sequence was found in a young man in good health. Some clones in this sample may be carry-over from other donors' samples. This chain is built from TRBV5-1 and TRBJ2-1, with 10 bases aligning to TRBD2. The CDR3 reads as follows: CASSLGLAGEGEQFF. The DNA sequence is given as TGCGCCAGCAGCTTGGGTCTAGCGGGAGAAGGAGAGCAGTTCTTC.